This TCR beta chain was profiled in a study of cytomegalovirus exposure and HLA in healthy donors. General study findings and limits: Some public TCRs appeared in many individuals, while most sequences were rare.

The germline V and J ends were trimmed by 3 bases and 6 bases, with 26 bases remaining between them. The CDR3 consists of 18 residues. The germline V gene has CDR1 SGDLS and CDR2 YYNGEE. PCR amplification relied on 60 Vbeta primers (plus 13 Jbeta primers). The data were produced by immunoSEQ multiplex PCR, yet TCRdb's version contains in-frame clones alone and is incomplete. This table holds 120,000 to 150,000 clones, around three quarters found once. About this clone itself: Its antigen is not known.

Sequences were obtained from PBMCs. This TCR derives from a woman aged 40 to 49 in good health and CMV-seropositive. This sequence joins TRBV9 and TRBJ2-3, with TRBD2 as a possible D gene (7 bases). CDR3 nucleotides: TGTGCCAGCAGCGGAGGGGGTGGTAGCGGGCCGCCGGGGGATACGCAGTATTTT. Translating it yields CASSGGGGSGPPGDTQYF.